This T cell receptor beta chain was observed in a study of blood T cell repertoires in COVID-19. Profiling relied on immunoSEQ multiplex PCR, and the TCRdb table lists in-frame clones only, not all of them. This table has about 170,000 clones, about four fifths appearing once. Seattle participants joined during active infection and were tracked over time. V lost 4 bases and J lost 9, with 18 bases in between. The CDR3 is made up of 15 amino acids. CDR1 and CDR2 (germline): KGHDR, SFDVKD. The chain uses TRBV24-1 and TRBJ1-5, with D perhaps TRBD1 (6 bases). The specimen sequenced was peripheral blood. This TCR was sampled from a woman older than 75 with COVID-19, enrolled during active disease. CDR3 bases: TGTGCCACCAGTGACTCCGGGACCCTGGGGGCGCCCCAGCATTTT. This encodes CATSDSGTLGAPQHF.